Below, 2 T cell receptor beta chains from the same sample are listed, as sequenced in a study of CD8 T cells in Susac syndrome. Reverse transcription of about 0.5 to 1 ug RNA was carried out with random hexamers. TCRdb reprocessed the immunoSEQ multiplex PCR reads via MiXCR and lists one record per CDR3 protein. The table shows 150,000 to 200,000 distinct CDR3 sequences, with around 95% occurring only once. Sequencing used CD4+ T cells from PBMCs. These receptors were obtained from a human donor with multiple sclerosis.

The CDR3 region is CSAGLGEQYF. DNA for the CDR3: TGCAGTGCCGGCCTTGGAGAGCAGTACTTC. This sequence joins TRBV20-1 and TRBJ2-7; D unresolved. V was pared by 6 bases and J by 7 bases, with 10 bases between. Per the germline V gene, CDR1 is DFQATT and CDR2 is SNEGSKA (reference sequence). The CDR3 contains 10 residues.

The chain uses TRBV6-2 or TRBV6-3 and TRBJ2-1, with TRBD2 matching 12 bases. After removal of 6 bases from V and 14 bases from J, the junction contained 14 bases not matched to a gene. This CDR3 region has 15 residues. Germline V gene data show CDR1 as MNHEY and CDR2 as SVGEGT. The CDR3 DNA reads TGTGCCAGCAGGCCGACTAGCGGGGGCCGCATTTTGGAGTTCTTC. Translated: CASRPTSGGRILEFF.